A selection of T cell receptor beta chains follows, all from one sample in a study of blood T cell repertoires in COVID-19. Method: immunoSEQ multiplex PCR; TCRdb's copy keeps in-frame clones and lacks some. The sample has about 39,000 clones, about 89% seen once. The sequenced material came from peripheral blood. The receptor set was obtained from a man aged 45-65 years with active COVID-19. Each CDR3 is given with its conserved first and last residue. A D gene is named only where the DNA matches it firmly. Only part of the rows carry a size: once, few, many, or a class if the clone is expanded.

j_call | clone_size | d_call | v_call | cdr3_nt | cdr3_aa
TRBJ2-3 | - | TRBD2 | TRBV9 | TGTGCCAGCAGCGTAGGTTCGGGACTAGCGGGAAGTAGCACAGATACGCAGTATTTT | CASSVGSGLAGSSTDTQYF
TRBJ2-2 | - | - | TRBV30 | TGTGCCTGGAGCCGGGACTACACCGGGGAGCTGTTTTTT | CAWSRDYTGELFF
TRBJ1-2 | few | TRBD1 | TRBV6-1 | TGTGCCAGCAGTGACCGGGACAGGGAAGGCACCTTC | CASSDRDREGTF
TRBJ2-7 | - | - | TRBV15 | TGTGCCACCAGCAGACGATCGGGGGCTAGCGGTGCCTACGAGCAGTACTTC | CATSRRSGASGAYEQYF
TRBJ2-1 | - | TRBD2 | TRBV9 | TGTGCCAGCAGCCCCCCGGGACTAGCGGGGTACAATGAGCAGTTCTTC | CASSPPGLAGYNEQFF
TRBJ1-1 | - | - | TRBV11-2 | TGTGCCAGCAGCTTAGATCGGCGGTATACTGAAGCTTTCTTT | CASSLDRRYTEAFF
TRBJ2-5 | - | TRBD2 | TRBV3-1/TRBV3-2 | TGTGCCAGTGCTCTAGCGGGGGCTCGGGGGGAGACCCAGTACTTC | CASALAGARGETQYF
TRBJ1-1 | - | - | TRBV5-4 | TGTGCCAGCAGCCCGGGGGGGGCGCCGAGAAACACTGAAGCTTTCTTT | CASSPGGAPRNTEAFF
TRBJ1-4 | once | TRBD1 | TRBV29-1 | TGCAGCGTTAGACAGGGGGTTAATGAAAAACTGTTTTTT | CSVRQGVNEKLFF
TRBJ1-2 | - | TRBD1 | TRBV24-1 | TGTGCCACCAGTGATCATTGGACAGGGTTACGAACGTTTGCGTATCTGGGCTATGGCTACACCTTC | CATSDHWTGLRTFAYLGYGYTF
TRBJ2-3 | - | - | TRBV24-1 | TGTGCCACCTACGGACATAACCGAACAGATACGCAGTATTTT | CATYGHNRTDTQYF
TRBJ2-3 | - | - | TRBV19 | TGTGCCAGTAGTATAGGTAGAGATACGCAGTATTTT | CASSIGRDTQYF
TRBJ1-5 | - | TRBD1 | TRBV4-3 | TGCGCCAGCAGCCCGGACAGGGTGTATCAGCCCCAGCATTTT | CASSPDRVYQPQHF
TRBJ1-2 | - | TRBD1 | TRBV7-9 | TGTGCCAGCAGCCCGTGGACAGGATCTAACTATGGCTACACCTTC | CASSPWTGSNYGYTF
TRBJ2-7 | - | - | TRBV3-1/TRBV3-2 | TGTGCCAGCAGCCAATCCGGGGTGGGCGAGCAGTACTTC | CASSQSGVGEQYF
TRBJ2-7 | - | TRBD1 | TRBV11-2 | TGTGCCAGCAGCCCCGGGACAGGGGGTTTGTACTTC | CASSPGTGGLYF
TRBJ2-2 | - | - | TRBV7-2 | TGTGCCAGCAGCTTAGTACCGGACAGAGCGAACACCGGGGAGCTGTTTTTT | CASSLVPDRANTGELFF
TRBJ1-1 | - | TRBD1 | TRBV27 | TGTGCCAGCAGTCCGGGACAGGGGACTGAAGCTTTCTTT | CASSPGQGTEAFF